These 20 T cell receptor beta chains were all obtained from the same sample, sequenced in a study of siplizumab effects on memory and regulatory T cells. Only in-frame clones appear in the TCRdb table, and some are missing; sequencing was by immunoSEQ multiplex PCR. Of over 100,000 clones listed, about 90% are singletons. Sequencing was carried out using CD4+ T cells sorted from blood. The receptors come from a human donor in good health.

The chain has TRBV9 and TRBJ2-7; D is unclear. With 4 bases removed from V and 2 bases from J, the gap between germline ends came to 13 bases. Germline-derived CDR1 and CDR2 are SGDLS and YYNGEE. This CDR3 is built from 14 residues. DNA of the CDR3: TGTGCCAGCAGCCCGGCTGGGCGGACCTACGAGCAGTACTTC. This codes for CASSPAGRTYEQYF.

The J gene is TRBJ2-7, the V gene TRBV5-4; a weak D match, TRBD2 (6 bases). CDR3 length equals 14 residues. Germline CDR1 and CDR2: SGHNT and YYREEE (reference sequence). Trimming shortened V by 5 bases and J by 7 bases, and 19 bases separated the two germline ends. CDR3 sequence reads: CASRRDSSSREQYF. DNA of the CDR3: TGTGCCAGCAGGCGGGACTCCAGTTCTAGGGAGCAGTACTTC.

The V gene is TRBV7-3, the J gene TRBJ2-1, with a possible D match to TRBD1 (5 bases). The CDR3 is made up of 13 amino acids. V was trimmed by 2 bases and J by 4 bases, leaving 6 bases between them. Germline V gene lookup returns CDR1 SGHTA and CDR2 FQGTGA. The CDR3 bases are TGTGCCAGCAGCTTACAGGGTTACAATGAGCAGTTCTTC. Its protein is CASSLQGYNEQFF.

The chain has TRBV7-8 and TRBJ2-3; D remains unclear. With 3 bases removed from V and 1 base from J, the gap between germline ends came to 11 bases. The germline V gene has CDR1 SGHVS and CDR2 FQNEAQ. This CDR3 is built from 15 residues. DNA for the CDR3: TGTGCCAGCAGCTTCGGCCGTACTGGCACAGATACGCAGTATTTT. This codes for CASSFGRTGTDTQYF.

The V call is TRBV14, the J call TRBJ2-3, with D tentatively TRBD1 (6 bases). This CDR3 comprises 13 residues. V shed 7 bases and J shed 4 bases, with 12 bases lying between them. Germline assignment: CDR1 SGHDN and CDR2 FVKESK. DNA for the CDR3: TGTGCCAGCACCAGCAGGGGTTCAGATACGCAGTATTTT. As protein: CASTSRGSDTQYF.

This clone has just one count. This chain connects TRBV30 to TRBJ2-1; 9 nucleotides agree with TRBD2. Germline-derived CDR1 and CDR2 are GTSNPN and SVGIG (reference sequence). The CDR3 consists of 15 residues. The V and J ends lost 2 bases and 10 bases, in that order; junction bases with no gene match: 12. This chain's CDR3 is CAWSPNSGRTKEQFF. The CDR3 nucleotides read TGTGCCTGGAGTCCTAACAGCGGGAGGACCAAGGAGCAGTTCTTC.

The CDR3 loop reads CASSDTGGNYGYTF. The CDR3 DNA reads as TGTGCCAGCAGCGACACAGGGGGTAACTATGGCTACACCTTC. V usage is TRBV5-6 and J usage is TRBJ1-2; 8 bases are a match to TRBD1. Looked up from germline, CDR1 is SGHDT and CDR2 is YYEEEE. This CDR3 is 14 amino acids long. V trimming: 4 bases; J trimming: 1 base; junction bases outside the gene matches: 3.

The chain couples TRBV28 to TRBJ1-3; D is ambiguous. V dropped 2 bases and J dropped 4 bases, with 9 bases sitting between them. The germline V gene has CDR1 MDHEN and CDR2 SYDVKM. The CDR3 spans 14 residues. The CDR3 protein is CASSLAAGGNTIYF. The CDR3 coding sequence is TGTGCCAGCAGTTTAGCAGCGGGAGGAAACACCATATATTTT. Complete variable domain (other parts from reference TRBV28 and TRBJ1-3): DVKVTQSSRYLVKRTGEKVFLECVQDMDHENMFWYRQDPGLGLRLIYFSYDVKMKEKGDIPEGYSVSREKKERFSLILESASTNQTSMYLCASSLAAGGNTIYFGEGSWLTVV.

The V gene is TRBV30, the J gene TRBJ1-2; TRBD1 matches at 9 bases. The CDR3 length is 14 residues. J gave up 3 bases and V 2 bases, and 4 bases lay outside the gene matches. Germline V CDR1 and CDR2: GTSNPN, SVGIG (reference sequence). In nucleotides, the CDR3 is TGTGCCTGGAGTCGTGGACAGGGGTACTATGGCTACACCTTC. As protein: CAWSRGQGYYGYTF.

The genes are TRBV7-3 and TRBJ2-5; the match to TRBD2 covers 14 bases. Losses at the gene ends were 6 bases for V and 5 bases for J; bases not matched to a gene: 5. CDR1 is SGHTA, CDR2 FQGTGA, per germline. The CDR3 loop spans 15 amino acids. This CDR3 is CASRSGTSGSETQYF. CDR3 DNA: TGTGCCAGCAGATCCGGGACTAGCGGGAGTGAGACCCAGTACTTC.

This clone was counted once. This chain joins TRBV28 and TRBJ1-5, with 7 bases identical to TRBD1. The CDR3 consists of 14 residues. CDR1 is MDHEN, CDR2 SYDVKM, per germline. Trimming at V came to 6 bases and at J to 4 bases, leaving 6 bases not matched to a gene. This chain's CDR3 is CASRGGTANQPQHF. The CDR3 DNA reads as TGTGCCAGCAGAGGGGGGACAGCGAATCAGCCCCAGCATTTT.

The V call is TRBV25-1, the J call TRBJ1-5; 7 bases align to TRBD1. From germline, CDR1 is MGHDK and CDR2 SYGVNS. J gave up 4 bases and V 1 base, and 4 bases lay outside the gene matches. This CDR3 contains 15 residues. The DNA for the CDR3 is TGTGCCAGCAGTGAATCGGGCAGGGGGAATCAGCCCCAGCATTTT. Its protein is CASSESGRGNQPQHF. The full variable domain, its missing parts supplied by reference TRBV25-1 and TRBJ1-5, is EADIYQTPRYLVIGTGKKITLECSQTMGHDKMYWYQQDPGMELHLIHYSYGVNSTEKGDLSSESTVSRIRTEHFPLTLESARPSHTSQYLCASSESGRGNQPQHFGDGTRLSIL.

This clone appeared a single time. The J gene is TRBJ2-5, the V gene TRBV5-4; D unclear. Trimming took off 0 bases at V and 2 bases at J, with 11 bases between the two ends. This CDR3 has 15 amino acids. Germline lookup yields CDR1 SGHNT and CDR2 YYREEE (reference sequence). In DNA, the CDR3 is TGTGCCAGCAGCTTGGAAAGGGTTCTACAAGAGACCCAGTACTTC. It is translated as CASSLERVLQETQYF.

The chain has TRBV5-1 and TRBJ1-5; TRBD1 matches 7 bases. The V segment lost 0 bases and the J segment 4 bases; nucleotides outside the gene matches: 4. The CDR3 is 15 residues long. Germline CDR1 is SGHRS and CDR2 is YFSETQ. The CDR3: CASSLGTGVNQPQHF. The CDR3 DNA follows: TGCGCCAGCAGCTTGGGGACAGGAGTGAATCAGCCCCAGCATTTT.

The CDR3 DNA sequence: TGTGCCAGCAGTGGTTCCACGTTTCGCTCCTACGAGCAGTACTTC. As protein: CASSGSTFRSYEQYF. The chain combines TRBV27 with TRBJ2-7; D not resolved. Germline CDR1 MNHEY, CDR2 SMNVEV (reference sequence). V was cut by 5 bases and J by 0 bases, with 14 bases left in between. The CDR3 consists of 15 residues.

This clone was seen just once. The rearrangement uses TRBV27 and TRBJ2-5; 12 nucleotides match TRBD1. The CDR3 is 15 amino acids. Germline CDR1 MNHEY, CDR2 SMNVEV (reference sequence). Germline trimming cut 5 bases from V and 7 bases from J; bases unmatched to any gene: 8. Here the CDR3 DNA reads TGTGCCAGCAGTCCGGGACAGGGGGCTGGAGTGACCCAGTACTTC. It encodes CASSPGQGAGVTQYF.

The gene calls are TRBV28 and TRBJ1-1; no firm D call. Germline CDR1 and CDR2: MDHEN and SYDVKM. Trimming shortened V by 5 bases and J by 1 base, and 8 bases separated the two germline ends. This CDR3 has 13 amino acids. The CDR3 coding sequence is TGTGCCAGCAGTGTCCGCAGGAACACTGAAGCTTTCTTT. Protein product: CASSVRRNTEAFF.

The chain uses TRBV14 and TRBJ2-1; weak D call: TRBD2 (6 bases). Trimming stripped 0 bases from V and 9 bases from J, with 24 bases between. The CDR3 is 18 residues long. Germline V gene sequence: CDR1 SGHDN, CDR2 FVKESK. The CDR3, as DNA: TGTGCCAGCAGCCAAGATAGGCCGGGACGTAGACTAGGTAGTGAGCAGTTCTTC. It encodes CASSQDRPGRRLGSEQFF.

The rearrangement links TRBV7-9 to TRBJ2-1; 7 nucleotides match TRBD1. The V and J ends lost 3 bases and 6 bases, in that order; junction bases with no gene match: 8. The germline gives CDR1 SEHNR, CDR2 FQNEAQ (reference sequence). There are 15 residues in the CDR3. CDR3 in DNA: TGTGCCAGCAGCTTTTCTGGACAGGTCCCCAATGAGCAGTTCTTC. It yields the protein CASSFSGQVPNEQFF.

This chain connects TRBV6-5 to TRBJ2-7; the D gene is possibly TRBD2 (6 bases). Trimming removed 0 bases at V and 6 bases at J, with 9 bases between. The germline gives CDR1 MNHEY, CDR2 SVGAGI. The CDR3 contains 13 residues. CDR3 bases: TGTGCCAGCAGTTACTCGGGGGGACGCGAGCAGTACTTC. The encoded protein is CASSYSGGREQYF.